Below, 25 T cell receptor beta chains from the same sample are listed, as sequenced in a study of shared T cell receptors in the human thymus. Produced via immunoSEQ multiplex PCR; TCRdb's table is partial and in-frame only. Among 600,000 to 900,000 clones, 75% to 90% were seen once, and the ten largest hold about 0.0098%. These records were also assigned to another study, of human thymus T cells.

Sequenced: thymocytes. These receptors were collected from a girl in the first two years of life with a congenital heart defect.

This clone has a single count. The chain carries TRBV7-2 and TRBJ2-1; weak D call: TRBD2 (6 bases). Looked up from germline, CDR1 is SGHTA and CDR2 is FQGNSA. Trimming pared 5 bases from V and 3 bases from J, leaving 14 bases between. This CDR3 spans 15 amino acids. This CDR3 is CASSRRGFNYNEQFF. CDR3 sequence (DNA): TGTGCCAGCAGCCGGAGGGGATTTAACTACAATGAGCAGTTCTTC.

The rearrangement links TRBV19 to TRBJ2-3; possible D gene TRBD2, 5 bases. The CDR3 spans 15 residues. Germline V gives CDR1 LNHDA, CDR2 SQIVND (reference sequence). V was shortened by 5 bases and J by 6 bases, with 18 bases between the two germline ends. CDR3 in amino acids: CASSLRDHKGDTQYF. The DNA of the CDR3 is TGTGCCAGTAGTCTCCGGGATCACAAAGGGGATACGCAGTATTTT.

The chain joins TRBV30 to TRBJ1-2; 8 bases align to TRBD1. V shed 8 bases and J 6 bases; nucleotides not matched to a gene: 17. The V gene's germline CDR1 is GTSNPN and CDR2 SVGIG (reference sequence). The CDR3 sequence is 15 residues long. In DNA form, the CDR3 reads TGTGCCCGATTCTACCTGGACCGGGACAGGCATGGCTACACCTTC. Protein product: CARFYLDRDRHGYTF.

The rearrangement links TRBV19 to TRBJ1-3, with no clear D. This CDR3 is 15 amino acids long. The V end was cut by 5 bases, the J end by 0 bases, with 11 bases between. Germline V gene data show CDR1 as LNHDA and CDR2 as SQIVND (reference sequence). CDR3 in DNA: TGTGCCAGTAGTCATCAAGACAACTCTGGAAACACCATATATTTT. Translation gives CASSHQDNSGNTIYF.

This clone showed up just a few times. CDR3 residues: CASSTGQGASTGELFF. The CDR3 DNA is TGTGCCAGCAGTACGGGACAGGGGGCGAGCACCGGGGAGCTGTTTTTT. V usage is TRBV27 and J usage is TRBJ2-2, with 12 bases lining up with TRBD1. The V and J ends lost 5 bases and 4 bases, in that order; junction bases with no gene match: 5. The CDR3 sequence is 16 residues long. The germline CDR1 and CDR2 sequences are MNHEY and SMNVEV (reference sequence).

The count of this clone is one. The chain recombines TRBV6-1 with TRBJ2-7; a weak D match, TRBD2 (6 bases). This CDR3 is built from 15 residues. Germline V gives CDR1 MNHNS, CDR2 SASEGT. Trimming took 4 bases from V and 2 from J, leaving 15 bases between them. The CDR3 nucleotides are TGTGCCAGCAGTGCTGGGGAGGTAGAAACCTACGAGCAGTACTTC. Translation gives CASSAGEVETYEQYF.

V and J are TRBV7-2 and TRBJ1-2, with unresolved D. Trimming removed 2 bases from V and 0 bases from J, with 7 bases in between. This CDR3 has 14 residues. Germline CDR1 reads SGHTA; CDR2 reads FQGNSA. The DNA for the CDR3 is TGTGCCAGCAGCTTACAGGCCTCTAACTATGGCTACACCTTC. This codes for CASSLQASNYGYTF.

The J gene is TRBJ1-1, the V gene TRBV25-1; TRBD1 is a possible D gene (6 bases). The CDR3 is 15 residues long. The ends were cut back, 1 base at V and 4 bases at J, with 13 bases in the middle. Germline values: CDR1 MGHDK, CDR2 SYGVNS. The CDR3 DNA reads as TGTGCCAGCAGTGAATCTCGGGGGGCCGGCACTGAAGCTTTCTTT. Translating gives CASSESRGAGTEAFF.

V usage is TRBV4-1 and J usage is TRBJ2-3; possibly TRBD1 for D (6 bases). Trimming shortened V by 7 bases and J by 0 bases, and 26 bases separated the two germline ends. The CDR3 runs 19 residues. In germline, CDR1 is MGHRA, CDR2 YSYEKL. CDR3 nucleotide sequence: TGCGCCAGCACCCGGCGCCCCCTGACAGGCCCTACTAGCACAGATACGCAGTATTTT. Protein: CASTRRPLTGPTSTDTQYF.

The J gene is TRBJ2-6, the V gene TRBV5-5; 10 bases are a match to TRBD1. The CDR3 contains 18 residues. CDR1 and CDR2 (germline): SGHKS, YYEKEE (reference sequence). V shed 4 bases and J 2 bases; nucleotides not matched to a gene: 9. The DNA of the CDR3 is TGTGCCAGCAGCCCAGAGGACAGGGGGACCCCTGGGGCCAACGTCCTGACTTTC. This codes for CASSPEDRGTPGANVLTF.

The chain joins TRBV7-2 to TRBJ2-2, with 10 positions matching TRBD1. Germline CDR1 and CDR2: SGHTA and FQGNSA. Germline trimming cut 6 bases from V and 5 bases from J; bases unmatched to any gene: 6. There are 15 residues in the CDR3. The CDR3 nucleotides read TGTGCCAGCAGACCCCGGACAGGGGGAACCGGGGAGCTGTTTTTT. It codes for CASRPRTGGTGELFF.

The chain uses TRBV5-1 and TRBJ2-7, with 7 bases identical to TRBD1. The germline CDR1 and CDR2 sequences are SGHRS and YFSETQ. The junction had 9 bases not matched to a gene; V was cut back by 6 bases and J by 3 bases. The CDR3 runs 14 residues. In nucleotides, the CDR3 is TGCGCCAGCACCACCAAGACAGGGCGCTACGAGCAGTACTTC. Residues: CASTTKTGRYEQYF.

In nucleotides, the CDR3 is TGTGCCAGCAGCCCCCTCGACAGGGAAAGTTCACCCCTCCACTTT. This gives the protein CASSPLDRESSPLHF. The rearrangement uses TRBV6-1 and TRBJ1-6; 7 nucleotides align to TRBD1. Germline values: CDR1 MNHNS, CDR2 SASEGT. This CDR3 region has 15 residues. J was trimmed by 9 bases and V by 6 bases; bases with no gene match: 11.

The chain combines TRBV19 with TRBJ1-1, with D unclear. Germline V CDR1 and CDR2: LNHDA, SQIVND (reference sequence). This CDR3 contains 14 residues. V lost 2 bases and J 3 bases, leaving 10 bases between the germline ends. CDR3 in amino acids: CASSINLSDTEAFF. The CDR3 region has the DNA TGTGCCAGTAGTATAAACTTAAGCGACACTGAAGCTTTCTTT.

The chain links TRBV19 to TRBJ1-1; 7 bases map to TRBD1. CDR1 is LNHDA and CDR2 is SQIVND in the germline V gene (reference sequence). Germline trimming cut 5 bases from V and 8 bases from J; bases unmatched to any gene: 11. The CDR3 loop spans 14 amino acids. CDR3 DNA: TGTGCCAGTAGTTATCCGGGACAGAGGCCCGAAGCTTTCTTT. Translation gives CASSYPGQRPEAFF.

The rearrangement links TRBV29-1 to TRBJ1-1, with D maybe TRBD1 (6 bases). There are 13 residues in the CDR3. Germline V gene sequence: CDR1 SQVTM, CDR2 ANQGSEA. V was clipped by 4 bases and J by 10 bases, with 19 bases between them. CDR3 region: CSVGKNNRDAAFF. The CDR3 DNA is TGCAGCGTTGGAAAAAACAACAGGGATGCAGCTTTCTTT.

The table lists this clone with a count of one. The V and J genes are TRBV25-1 and TRBJ2-3; TRBD1 aligns across 10 bases. The trim removed 6 bases at V and 2 bases at J, leaving 2 bases unmatched. The CDR3 has 14 amino acids. Looked up from germline, CDR1 is MGHDK and CDR2 is SYGVNS. The CDR3: CASRTGGPTDTQYF. The CDR3 DNA follows: TGTGCCAGCAGGACAGGGGGCCCCACAGATACGCAGTATTTT.

This clone was seen a single time. This sequence joins TRBV6-1 and TRBJ1-2; maybe TRBD1 (6 bases). The CDR3 totals 19 residues. Per germline, CDR1 MNHNS and CDR2 SASEGT. V was shortened by 1 base and J by 3 bases, with 24 bases between the two germline ends. CDR3 coding DNA: TGTGCCAGCAGTGAAGGAAAAGGGGAGGGGGGCGAAAGGTACTATGGCTACACCTTC. This encodes CASSEGKGEGGERYYGYTF.

The table lists this clone with a few counts. V is TRBV7-3 and J is TRBJ1-1; 8 bases are shared with TRBD1. The germline CDR1 and CDR2 sequences are SGHTA and FQGTGA. This CDR3 is 16 amino acids long. The junction had 12 bases not matched to a gene; V was cut back by 2 bases and J by 7 bases. CDR3 sequence reads: CASSLYPETGVGEAFF. CDR3 sequence (DNA): TGTGCCAGCAGCTTATATCCCGAGACAGGGGTCGGTGAAGCTTTCTTT.

The V gene is TRBV7-6, the J gene TRBJ2-2; the match to TRBD2 covers 11 bases. V trimming: 5 bases; J trimming: 2 bases; junction bases outside the gene matches: 16. The length of the CDR3 is 20 residues. Germline V gene data show CDR1 as SGHVS and CDR2 as FNYEAQ. The CDR3, as DNA: TGTGCCAGCAGCGGACCGCTAGCGGGGGGACATTCTCGAAACACCGGGGAGCTGTTTTTT. Its protein product is CASSGPLAGGHSRNTGELFF.

The rearrangement uses TRBV28 and TRBJ2-3; 7 bases are a match to TRBD1. Germline lookup yields CDR1 MDHEN and CDR2 SYDVKM. The trim removed 4 bases at V and 6 bases at J, leaving 10 bases unmatched. The CDR3 sequence is 15 residues long. CDR3 sequence (DNA): TGTGCCAGCAGTTCGTCCCGGGACAGTGGGGATACGCAGTATTTT. It yields the protein CASSSSRDSGDTQYF.

This CDR3 is CASSQTGGDSPLHF. The CDR3 nucleotides read TGTGCCAGCAGCCAGACAGGGGGCGATTCACCCCTCCACTTT. V usage is TRBV6-5 and J usage is TRBJ1-6, with TRBD1 matching 10 bases. Germline CDR1 MNHEY, CDR2 SVGAGI. V lost 6 bases and J lost 8; bases outside the gene matches: 4. This CDR3 contains 14 residues.

This chain uses TRBV7-9 with TRBJ1-3, with TRBD1 identical over 9 bases. The germline CDR1 and CDR2 sequences are SEHNR and FQNEAQ (reference sequence). This CDR3 comprises 19 residues. V was pared by 5 bases and J by 0 bases, with 14 bases of the junction left unmatched. CDR3 loop: CASSPTYLDRGSSGNTIYF. The CDR3 DNA reads as TGTGCCAGCAGCCCAACCTATTTGGACAGGGGAAGCTCTGGAAACACCATATATTTT.

This sequence joins TRBV10-3 and TRBJ2-7, with D perhaps matching TRBD2 (6 bases). The germline gives CDR1 ENHRY, CDR2 SYGVKD. The V gene lost 3 bases and the J gene lost 1 base, with 10 bases spanning the gap. The CDR3 is made up of 14 amino acids. The CDR3 here is CAISESEGSYEQYF. As DNA, the CDR3 is TGTGCCATCAGTGAATCGGAGGGTTCCTACGAGCAGTACTTC.

The chain is built from TRBV28 and TRBJ1-6, with 10 bases lining up with TRBD1. This CDR3 has 18 residues. Trimming at V came to 3 bases and at J to 3 bases, leaving 8 bases not matched to a gene. Germline loops: CDR1 MDHEN, CDR2 SYDVKM. CDR3 coding DNA: TGTGCCAGCAGTTTGGGCCGGGACAGGGGATTCTATAATTCACCCCTCCACTTT. This encodes CASSLGRDRGFYNSPLHF.